The entry below describes one T cell receptor beta chain. Original analysis: Counts of nucleated cells, estimated from reference gene primer amplification, were obtained. TCRdb keeps only in-frame clones here, not all; method: immunoSEQ multiplex PCR. The V and J calls and clone size are taken from that table; D and trimming were inferred from the DNA. The top ten hold 7.5% to 8.5% of the sample, which has around 140,000 clones, just over 85% seen once. CDR3 size: 15 residues. The V gene lost 5 bases and the J gene lost 7 bases, with 20 bases spanning the gap. Germline V gives CDR1 SGHNT, CDR2 YENEEA. This specimen comes from a study of blood T cell repertoires in COVID-19. In the study overall: The United States, Italy and Spain supplied acute and convalescent COVID-19 samples. PBMCs, B-cell-depleted T cells, or T cells were the source of the cDNA or gDNA that made up the material.

The rearrangement joins TRBV11-3 to TRBJ2-5, with a possible D match to TRBD1 (6 bases). Sequences were obtained from peripheral blood. The source is an older woman with acute or convalescent COVID-19. CDR3 protein: CASSVQGGQMGTQYF. The DNA of the CDR3 is TGTGCCAGCAGCGTACAGGGTGGCCAGATGGGGACCCAGTACTTC.